The T cell receptor (beta chain) under discussion was sequenced for a study of blood T cell repertoires in COVID-19. Study background: The samples span acute and convalescent COVID-19 from the United States, Italy and Spain. PBMCs, B-cell-depleted T cells, or T cells were the source of the cDNA or gDNA that made up the material.

Produced via immunoSEQ multiplex PCR; TCRdb's table is partial and in-frame only. The table has 100,000 or so clones, about 89% seen once. Germline values: CDR1 MDHEN, CDR2 SYDVKM. Trimming pared 4 bases from V and 7 bases from J, leaving 5 bases between. CDR3 size: 11 residues. The sequenced material came from peripheral blood. The chain employs TRBV28 and TRBJ2-1, with D hard to call. The TCR comes from a man between 60 and 75 years old with acute or convalescent COVID-19. DNA of the CDR3: TGTGCCAGCAGTTCCCTGAATGAGCAGTTCTTC. Protein sequence: CASSSLNEQFF.